The TCR beta chain under discussion was sequenced for a study of blood T cell repertoires in COVID-19. At the level of the study: Sites in the United States, Italy and Spain provided acute and convalescent COVID-19 samples. The analysed material was cDNA or gDNA that came from T cells, B-cell-depleted T cells, or PBMCs.

V lost 3 bases to trimming and J lost 6 bases, with 14 bases between them. Germline lookup yields CDR1 LNHDA and CDR2 SQIVND (reference sequence). This CDR3 spans 14 amino acids. Per the study methods: Scientists estimated how many nucleated cells there were by amplifying reference gene primers. Clones were sequenced by immunoSEQ multiplex PCR, and TCRdb holds only the in-frame ones, with some missing. V, J and clone size reflect that table, while D and trimming were determined from the DNA. The sample contains roughly 110,000 clones, about 64% of which appear only once. The sequenced material came from peripheral blood. This clonotype was sampled from a human donor with acute or convalescent COVID-19. The donor label of this sample is uncertain. This chain links TRBV19 with TRBJ1-1, with D possibly matching TRBD1 (5 bases). The CDR3 spells CASSMGRGRAEAFF. In DNA form, the CDR3 reads TGTGCCAGTAGTATGGGACGGGGGAGAGCTGAAGCTTTCTTT.